These 17 T cell receptor beta chains were sequenced from one sample in a study of response to subunit inactivated influenza vaccine. TCRdb reanalysed the RT-PCR reads using MiXCR and keeps one entry per CDR3 protein. The table has approximately 570,000 distinct CDR3 sequences, 7.6% seen once; the top ten hold 13%. Sequencing was performed on PBMCs from blood, taken roughly 24 months after vaccination. These receptors came from a man aged 50 to 69 who received an inactivated influenza vaccine.

The chain couples TRBV3-1 to TRBJ2-2, with no clear D. The CDR3 sequence is 14 residues long. Trimming stripped 4 bases from V and 4 bases from J, with 10 bases between. The germline gives CDR1 LGHDT, CDR2 YNNKEL (reference sequence). CDR3 loop: CASSRARSTGELFF. DNA of the CDR3: TGTGCCAGCAGCCGAGCCCGAAGCACCGGGGAGCTGTTTTTT.

This clonotype was picked up a small number of times. The chain is built from TRBV20-1 and TRBJ2-7; D gene unclear. Germline lookup yields CDR1 DFQATT and CDR2 SNEGSKA (reference sequence). V lost 0 bases to trimming and J lost 0 bases, with 6 bases between them. There are 13 residues in the CDR3. The CDR3 reads CSAREGISYEQYF. CDR3 DNA sequence: TGCAGTGCTAGAGAGGGGATCTCCTACGAGCAGTACTTC.

This clonotype has ten or more counts. The rearrangement links TRBV7-6 to TRBJ1-1; unclear D gene. Germline CDR1 and CDR2: SGHVS and FNYEAQ. V was trimmed by 5 bases and J by 3 bases, leaving 13 bases between them. The CDR3 totals 14 residues. The CDR3 reads CASSQLHGDTEAFF. CDR3 bases: TGTGCCAGCAGCCAATTACATGGAGACACTGAAGCTTTCTTT.

This clonotype was seen a few times. V usage is TRBV20-1 and J usage is TRBJ2-1; D unclear. The CDR3 is 14 amino acids. CDR1 is DFQATT, CDR2 SNEGSKA, per germline (reference sequence). Trimming stripped 5 bases from V and 3 bases from J, with 14 bases between. Here the CDR3 DNA reads TGCAGTGCTCGTTTGCGGCGAGACTACAATGAGCAGTTCTTC. Residues: CSARLRRDYNEQFF.

The rearrangement joins TRBV12-3 or TRBV12-4 to TRBJ2-1, with TRBD2 matching 8 bases. The CDR3 is made up of 15 amino acids. The J segment lost 0 bases and the V segment lost 7 bases, leaving 5 bases of the junction unmatched. This chain's CDR3 is CASTIGTSSYNEQFF. DNA for the CDR3: TGTGCCAGCACCATAGGGACTAGCTCCTACAATGAGCAGTTCTTC.

In its sample, this clonotype was seen many times. The genes are TRBV12-3 or TRBV12-4 and TRBJ1-6; 9 nucleotides line up with TRBD1. Trimming cost V 7 bases and J 7 bases; bases outside gene matches: 5. The CDR3 totals 14 residues. CDR3 in DNA: TGTGCCAGCATCCAGGGACAGGGAAATTCACCCCTCCACTTT. Amino acid sequence: CASIQGQGNSPLHF.

In its sample, this clonotype was seen many times. The genes are TRBV27 and TRBJ1-2; D is ambiguous. The CDR3 has 14 residues. From germline, CDR1 is MNHEY and CDR2 SMNVEV (reference sequence). Trimming removed 4 bases from V and 2 bases from J, with 11 bases in between. The CDR3 spells CASSYRGPNYGYTF. In nucleotides, the CDR3 is TGTGCCAGCAGTTATCGGGGTCCGAACTATGGCTACACCTTC.

This clonotype was found many times. The rearrangement links TRBV27 to TRBJ2-5, with D possibly TRBD1 on 6 matching bases. CDR3 size: 14 residues. V was trimmed by 4 bases and J by 2 bases, leaving 11 bases between them. From germline, CDR1 is MNHEY and CDR2 SMNVEV (reference sequence). The CDR3 sequence is CASSSAGQQETQYF. The CDR3 DNA follows: TGTGCCAGCAGTTCCGCCGGACAGCAAGAGACCCAGTACTTC.

This clonotype was detected a few times. The rearrangement uses TRBV20-1 and TRBJ1-2; no clear D. V was shortened by 5 bases and J by 2 bases, with 12 bases between the two germline ends. Germline CDR1 and CDR2: DFQATT and SNEGSKA (reference sequence). This CDR3 region has 13 residues. CDR3 amino acids: CSAQLRANYGYTF. The CDR3 DNA reads TGCAGTGCTCAATTGCGGGCGAACTATGGCTACACCTTC.

The genes are TRBV24-1 and TRBJ2-3; 7 bases match TRBD2. J was trimmed by 3 bases and V by 2 bases; bases with no gene match: 7. Germline-derived CDR1 and CDR2 are KGHDR and SFDVKD. The CDR3 extends over 16 amino acids. Here the CDR3 DNA reads TGTGCCACCAGTGATTCGCGGGGGAGATGGACAGATACGCAGTATTTT. Translating gives CATSDSRGRWTDTQYF.

This clonotype was detected ten times or more. The chain has TRBV12-3 or TRBV12-4 and TRBJ2-2; the D is unclear. The CDR3 totals 14 residues. V lost 2 bases and J 4 bases, leaving 8 bases between the germline ends. The chain's CDR3 is CASSLSPSTGELFF. The CDR3 coding sequence is TGTGCCAGCAGTTTATCCCCGTCCACCGGGGAGCTGTTTTTT.

This clonotype was found a few times. The rearrangement joins TRBV10-3 to TRBJ1-6, with 8 bases identical to TRBD1. With 6 bases clipped from V and 6 bases from J, the junction kept 4 bases outside the gene matches. CDR1 and CDR2 (germline): ENHRY, SYGVKD. This CDR3 contains 14 residues. The CDR3 spells CAIRAGGRNSPLHF. DNA for the CDR3: TGTGCCATCAGGGCAGGGGGCCGTAATTCACCCCTCCACTTT.

This clonotype turned up a few times. J is TRBJ1-1 and V is TRBV20-1; D ambiguous. This CDR3 is built from 14 residues. CDR1 is DFQATT and CDR2 is SNEGSKA in the germline V gene (reference sequence). The V end was cut by 1 base, the J end by 0 bases, with 9 bases between. CDR3 amino acids: CSARVEGMNTEAFF. The CDR3 DNA reads TGCAGTGCTAGAGTCGAGGGAATGAACACTGAAGCTTTCTTT.

This clonotype was counted a few times. The chain uses TRBV11-1 and TRBJ2-5, with D maybe TRBD1 (5 bases). Germline V CDR1 and CDR2: SGHAT, FQDESV (reference sequence). The V end lost 1 base, the J end lost 1 base, and 19 bases lay between the germline ends. The length of the CDR3 is 18 residues. CDR3 protein: CASSLGITLGQSQETQYF. CDR3 coding DNA: TGTGCCAGCAGCTTAGGAATTACCCTGGGGCAATCCCAAGAGACCCAGTACTTC.

This clonotype came up a few times. CDR3 residues: CASSHTERVEPQHF. The DNA of the CDR3 is TGTGCCAGCAGCCACACCGAGCGAGTCGAGCCCCAGCATTTT. The chain has TRBV5-8 and TRBJ1-5, with D unclear. This CDR3 contains 14 residues. V shed 4 bases and J shed 8 bases, with 16 bases lying between them. CDR1 SGHTS and CDR2 YDEGEE come from the germline V gene.

This clonotype was counted between two and nine times. The CDR3 region has the DNA TGTGCCAGCTCAGGAGGGGGCTCAGAGACCCAGTACTTC. This gives the protein CASSGGGSETQYF. The chain has TRBV7-7 and TRBJ2-5, with D maybe TRBD1 (7 bases). The CDR3 is 13 residues long. Germline CDR1 is SSHAT and CDR2 is FNYEAQ (reference sequence). The V and J ends lost 8 bases and 4 bases respectively, with 14 bases between them.

This clonotype was recorded a few times. The chain recombines TRBV3-1 with TRBJ1-1; the D is unclear. There are 14 residues in the CDR3. V lost 1 base and J 5 bases, leaving 11 bases between the germline ends. CDR1 and CDR2 (germline): LGHDT, YNNKEL (reference sequence). CDR3 coding DNA: TGTGCCAGCAGCCAAGGTAGCGGGAGGACTGAAGCTTTCTTT. This sequence encodes CASSQGSGRTEAFF.